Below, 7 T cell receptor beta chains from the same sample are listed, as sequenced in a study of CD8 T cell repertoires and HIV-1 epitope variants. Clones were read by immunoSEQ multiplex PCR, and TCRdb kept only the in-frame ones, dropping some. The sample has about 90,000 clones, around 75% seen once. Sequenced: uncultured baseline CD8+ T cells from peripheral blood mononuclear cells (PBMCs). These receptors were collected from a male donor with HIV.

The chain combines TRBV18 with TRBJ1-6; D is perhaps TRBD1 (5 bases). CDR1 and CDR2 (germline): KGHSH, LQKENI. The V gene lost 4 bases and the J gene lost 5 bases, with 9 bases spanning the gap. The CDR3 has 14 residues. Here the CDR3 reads CASSQGRDNSPLHF. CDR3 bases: TGTGCCAGCTCACAGGGGAGGGATAATTCACCCCTCCACTTT.

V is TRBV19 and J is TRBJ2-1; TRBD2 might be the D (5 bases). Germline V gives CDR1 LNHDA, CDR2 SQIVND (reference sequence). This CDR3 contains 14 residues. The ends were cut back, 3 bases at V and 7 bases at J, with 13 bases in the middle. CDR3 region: CASSMGLSGNEQFF. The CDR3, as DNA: TGTGCCAGTAGTATGGGTCTTTCGGGGAATGAGCAGTTCTTC. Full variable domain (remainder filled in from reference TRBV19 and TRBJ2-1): DGGITQSPKYLFRKEGQNVTLSCEQNLNHDAMYWYRQDPGQGLRLIYYSQIVNDFQKGDIAEGYSVSREKKESFPLTVTSAQKNPTAFYLCASSMGLSGNEQFFGPGTRLTVL.

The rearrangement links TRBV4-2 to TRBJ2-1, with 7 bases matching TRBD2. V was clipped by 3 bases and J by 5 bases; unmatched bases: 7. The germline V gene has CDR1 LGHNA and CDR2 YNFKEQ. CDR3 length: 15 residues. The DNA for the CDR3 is TGTGCCAGCAGCCACCTAGTTGGGGGGGACAATGAGCAGTTCTTC. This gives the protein CASSHLVGGDNEQFF.

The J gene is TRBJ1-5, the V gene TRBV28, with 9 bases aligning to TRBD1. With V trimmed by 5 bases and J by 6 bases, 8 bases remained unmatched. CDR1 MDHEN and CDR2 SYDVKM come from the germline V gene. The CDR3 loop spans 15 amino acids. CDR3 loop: CASSPLTGGGQPQHF. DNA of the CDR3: TGTGCCAGCAGTCCCTTGACAGGGGGAGGTCAGCCCCAGCATTTT. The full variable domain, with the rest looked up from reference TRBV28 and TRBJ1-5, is DVKVTQSSRYLVKRTGEKVFLECVQDMDHENMFWYRQDPGLGLRLIYFSYDVKMKEKGDIPEGYSVSREKKERFSLILESASTNQTSMYLCASSPLTGGGQPQHFGDGTRLSIL.

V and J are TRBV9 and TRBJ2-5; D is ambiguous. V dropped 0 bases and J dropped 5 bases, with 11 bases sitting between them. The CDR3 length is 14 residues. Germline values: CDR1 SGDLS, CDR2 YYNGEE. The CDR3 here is CASSVVASGETQYF. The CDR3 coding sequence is TGTGCCAGCAGCGTAGTTGCAAGTGGGGAGACCCAGTACTTC.

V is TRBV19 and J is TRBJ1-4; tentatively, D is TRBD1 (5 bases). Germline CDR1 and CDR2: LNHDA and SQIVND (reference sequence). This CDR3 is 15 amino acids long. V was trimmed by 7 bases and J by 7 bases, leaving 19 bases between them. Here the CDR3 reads CASKMGHGGSEKLFF. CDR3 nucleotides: TGTGCCAGTAAAATGGGGCACGGAGGGAGTGAAAAACTGTTTTTT. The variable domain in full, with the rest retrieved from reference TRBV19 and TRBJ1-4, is DGGITQSPKYLFRKEGQNVTLSCEQNLNHDAMYWYRQDPGQGLRLIYYSQIVNDFQKGDIAEGYSVSREKKESFPLTVTSAQKNPTAFYLCASKMGHGGSEKLFFGSGTQLSVL.

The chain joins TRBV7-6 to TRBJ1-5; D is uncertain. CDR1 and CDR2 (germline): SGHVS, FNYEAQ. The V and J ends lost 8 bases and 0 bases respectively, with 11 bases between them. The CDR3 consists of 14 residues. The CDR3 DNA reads TGTGCCAGCGGGCCCGGTTATAGCAATCAGCCCCAGCATTTT. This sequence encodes CASGPGYSNQPQHF.